The rows below give T cell receptor beta chains drawn from one sample of a study of T-cell memory formation after mild COVID-19. Each CDR3 protein gets one entry after TCRdb re-called the 5' RACE reads with MiXCR. The sample lists about 130,000 distinct CDR3 sequences; approximately 15% were seen once. The sequencing input was PBMCs or a T cell subset sorted from them (not recorded which). These receptors were obtained from a man younger than 35 who had mild COVID-19 (a few samples of this study predate the infection). Cell type and time point are not known. CDR3s include the opening cysteine and the closing phenylalanine or tryptophan. D genes are given only for firm matches. Clone size is shown for a subset of rows, as once, few, many or a class of expanded clone.

d_gene	abundance	v_gene	j_gene	CDR3nt	CDR3aa
TRBD2	-	TRBV7-2	TRBJ2-3	TGTGCCAGCAGCTTTCCGACTAGCGGGAGAGGATGGGCGCAGTATTTT	CASSFPTSGRGWAQYF
TRBD1	few	TRBV4-1	TRBJ1-3	TGCGCCAGCAGTAGACAGGGGCCGAGCTCTGGAAACACCATATATTTT	CASSRQGPSSGNTIYF
TRBD1	once	TRBV18	TRBJ1-3	TGTGCCAGCTCACGGGGACAGAGAAACACCATATATTTT	CASSRGQRNTIYF
TRBD1	few	TRBV5-1	TRBJ2-2	TGCGCCAGCAGCTTGACAGGGGAGTCGACCACCGGGGAGCTGTTTTTT	CASSLTGESTTGELFF
TRBD1	few	TRBV7-2	TRBJ1-6	TGTGCCAGCAGCAGAGCCCCGGGACAGGGTTTATCACCCCTCCACTTT	CASSRAPGQGLSPLHF
-	-	TRBV7-2	TRBJ2-7	TGTGCCAGCAGCTTAGCGCAAGCCGGCGAGCAGTACTTC	CASSLAQAGEQYF
-	few	TRBV10-3	TRBJ1-5	TGTGCCATCAGTCCCGACAGTAGCAATCAGCCCCAGCATTTT	CAISPDSSNQPQHF
-	-	TRBV7-9	TRBJ2-3	TGTGCCAGCAGCTTAGTACTGGGAGGAGATACGCAGTATTTT	CASSLVLGGDTQYF
TRBD2	few	TRBV7-9	TRBJ2-1	TGTGCCAGCAGCCACCGACTAGCGGGGCCGTATGAGCAGTTCTTC	CASSHRLAGPYEQFF
TRBD2	-	TRBV10-2	TRBJ2-6	TGCGCCAGCAGGGGACTAGGGACCCTCTCTGGGGCCAACGTCCTGACTTTC	CASRGLGTLSGANVLTF
-	-	TRBV5-1	TRBJ2-2	TGCGCCAGCAGTCCTGACGGGAACACCGGGGAGCTGTTTTTT	CASSPDGNTGELFF
-	few	TRBV2	TRBJ2-7	TGTGCCAGCAGGGTATCCGTCGAGCAGTACTTC	CASRVSVEQYF
TRBD1	many	TRBV12-3/TRBV12-4	TRBJ2-1	TGTGCCAGCAGTTGGCGACAGGGGGCCTATGAGCAGTTCTTC	CASSWRQGAYEQFF
-	few	TRBV10-1	TRBJ2-7	TGCGCCAGCAGTGAGGGTCTAGGAGCCTACGAGCAGTACTTC	CASSEGLGAYEQYF
-	few	TRBV27	TRBJ1-1	TGTGCCAGCAGTCCCTGGACTGGGGGCACTGAAGCTTTCTTT	CASSPWTGGTEAFF
-	few	TRBV7-2	TRBJ1-1	TGTGCCAGCAGCTTTACAGGTATGAACACTGAAGCTTTCTTT	CASSFTGMNTEAFF
-	-	TRBV29-1	TRBJ1-1	TGCAGCGTTGAACCCTTCATGAACACTGAAGCTTTCTTT	CSVEPFMNTEAFF
TRBD2	few	TRBV24-1	TRBJ2-2	TGTGCCACCAGGGCCTCGGGGGGAGAGGCGAACACCGGGGAGCTGTTTTTT	CATRASGGEANTGELFF
-	many	TRBV7-2	TRBJ1-5	TGTGCCAGCAGCTTTGCAGTGAGCAATCAGCCCCAGCATTTT	CASSFAVSNQPQHF
-	few	TRBV20-1	TRBJ2-5	TGCAGTGCTAGAGATGCCAGGCGGCTAGGGACCCAGTACTTC	CSARDARRLGTQYF
-	-	TRBV6-5	TRBJ2-1	TGTGCCAGCCTCCCTAGGGGGCGGGGGAATGAGCAGTTCTTC	CASLPRGRGNEQFF
-	few	TRBV2	TRBJ2-2	TGTGCCAGCAGTGAAGCCGTACAGGCGACCGGGGAGCTGTTTTTT	CASSEAVQATGELFF
-	few	TRBV5-1	TRBJ2-3	TGCGCCAGCAGCTTGTATGGGGCAACAGATACGCAGTATTTT	CASSLYGATDTQYF